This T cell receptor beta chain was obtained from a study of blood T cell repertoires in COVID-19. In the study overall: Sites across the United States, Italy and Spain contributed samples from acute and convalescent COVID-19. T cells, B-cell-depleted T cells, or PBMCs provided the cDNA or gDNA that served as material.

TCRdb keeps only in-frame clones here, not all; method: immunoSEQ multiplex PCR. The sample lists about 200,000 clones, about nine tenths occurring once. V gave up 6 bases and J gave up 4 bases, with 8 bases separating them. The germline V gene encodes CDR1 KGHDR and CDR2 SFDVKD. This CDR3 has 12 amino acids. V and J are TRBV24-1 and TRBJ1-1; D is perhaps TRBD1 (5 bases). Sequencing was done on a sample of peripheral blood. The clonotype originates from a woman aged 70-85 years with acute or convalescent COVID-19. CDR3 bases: TGTGCCACCAGTACAGGACCCACTGAAGCTTTCTTT. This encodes CATSTGPTEAFF.